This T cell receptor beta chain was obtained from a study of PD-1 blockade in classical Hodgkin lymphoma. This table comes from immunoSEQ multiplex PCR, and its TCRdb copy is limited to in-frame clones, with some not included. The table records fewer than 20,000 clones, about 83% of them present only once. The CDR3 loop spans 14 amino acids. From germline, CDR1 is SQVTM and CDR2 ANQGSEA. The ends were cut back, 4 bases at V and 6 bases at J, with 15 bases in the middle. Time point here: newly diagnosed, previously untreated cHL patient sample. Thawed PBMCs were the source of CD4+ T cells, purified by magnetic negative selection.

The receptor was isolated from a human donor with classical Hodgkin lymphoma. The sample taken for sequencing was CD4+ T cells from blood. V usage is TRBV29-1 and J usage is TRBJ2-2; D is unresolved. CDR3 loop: CSVARRTVAGELFF. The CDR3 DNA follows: TGCAGCGTTGCCCGCCGGACGGTGGCCGGGGAGCTGTTTTTT.